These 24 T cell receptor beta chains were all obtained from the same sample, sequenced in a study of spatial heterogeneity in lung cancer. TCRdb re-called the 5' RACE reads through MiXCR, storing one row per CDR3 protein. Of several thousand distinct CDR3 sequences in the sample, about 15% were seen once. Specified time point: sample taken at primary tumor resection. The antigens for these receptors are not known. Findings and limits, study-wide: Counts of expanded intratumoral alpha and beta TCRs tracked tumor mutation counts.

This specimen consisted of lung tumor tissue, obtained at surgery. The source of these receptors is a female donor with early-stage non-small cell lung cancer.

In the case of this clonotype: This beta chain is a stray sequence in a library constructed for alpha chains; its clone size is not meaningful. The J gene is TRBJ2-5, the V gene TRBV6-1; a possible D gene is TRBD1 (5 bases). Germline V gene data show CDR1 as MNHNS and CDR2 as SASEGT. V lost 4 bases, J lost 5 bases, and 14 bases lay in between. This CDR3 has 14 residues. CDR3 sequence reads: CASSVQGSYETQYF. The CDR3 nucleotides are TGTGCCAGCAGTGTCCAGGGCTCGTACGAGACCCAGTACTTC.

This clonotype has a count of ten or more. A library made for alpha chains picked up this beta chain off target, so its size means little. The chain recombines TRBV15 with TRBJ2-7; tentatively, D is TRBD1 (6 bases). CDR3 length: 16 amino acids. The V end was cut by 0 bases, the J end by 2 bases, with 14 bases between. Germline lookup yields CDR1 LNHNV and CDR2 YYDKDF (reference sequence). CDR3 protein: CATSRDQTGTTYEQYF. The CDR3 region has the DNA TGTGCCACCAGCAGAGATCAAACAGGGACGACCTACGAGCAGTACTTC.

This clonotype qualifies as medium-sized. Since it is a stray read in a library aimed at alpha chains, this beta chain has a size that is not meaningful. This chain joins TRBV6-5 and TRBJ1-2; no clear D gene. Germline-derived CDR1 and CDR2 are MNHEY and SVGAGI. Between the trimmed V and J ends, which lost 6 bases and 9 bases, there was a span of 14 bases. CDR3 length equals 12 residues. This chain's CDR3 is CASSPGSASYTF. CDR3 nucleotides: TGTGCCAGCAGCCCCGGGTCAGCCAGCTACACCTTC.

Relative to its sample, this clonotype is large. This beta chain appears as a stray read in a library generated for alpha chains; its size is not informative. CDR3 sequence: CASSPSGVSGGNNEQFF. The CDR3 region has the DNA TGCGCCAGCAGCCCTTCAGGCGTTAGCGGGGGAAACAATGAGCAGTTCTTC. The gene calls are TRBV4-3 and TRBJ2-1; 9 bases match TRBD2. CDR1 and CDR2 from the germline V gene are LGHNA and YSLEER. This CDR3 comprises 17 residues. V trimming: 4 bases; J trimming: 5 bases; junction bases outside the gene matches: 12.

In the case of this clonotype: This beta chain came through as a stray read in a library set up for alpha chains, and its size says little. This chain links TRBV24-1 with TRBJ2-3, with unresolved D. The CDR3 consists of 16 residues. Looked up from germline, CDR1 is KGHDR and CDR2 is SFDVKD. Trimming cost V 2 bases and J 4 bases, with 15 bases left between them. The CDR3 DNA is TGTGCCACCAGTGATTCCCCATGGGAAATCCCAGATACGCAGTATTTT. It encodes CATSDSPWEIPDTQYF.

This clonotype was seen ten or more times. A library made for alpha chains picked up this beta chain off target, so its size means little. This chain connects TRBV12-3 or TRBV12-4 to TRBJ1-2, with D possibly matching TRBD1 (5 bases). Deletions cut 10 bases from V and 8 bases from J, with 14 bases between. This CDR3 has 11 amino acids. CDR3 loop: CATGYGDGYTF. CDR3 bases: TGTGCCACTGGGTACGGGGACGGCTACACCTTC.

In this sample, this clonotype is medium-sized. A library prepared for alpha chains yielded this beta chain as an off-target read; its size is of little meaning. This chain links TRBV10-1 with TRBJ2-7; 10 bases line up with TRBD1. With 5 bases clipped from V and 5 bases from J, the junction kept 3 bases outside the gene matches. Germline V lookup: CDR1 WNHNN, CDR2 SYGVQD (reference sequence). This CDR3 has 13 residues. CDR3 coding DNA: TGCGCCAGCAGTCTTGGGACAGGGGACGAGCAGTACTTC. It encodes CASSLGTGDEQYF.

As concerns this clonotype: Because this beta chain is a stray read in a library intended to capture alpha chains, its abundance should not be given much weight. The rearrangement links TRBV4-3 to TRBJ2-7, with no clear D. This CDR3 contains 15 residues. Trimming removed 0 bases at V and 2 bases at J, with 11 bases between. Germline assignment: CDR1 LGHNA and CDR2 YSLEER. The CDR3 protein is CASSQEVGGPYEQYF. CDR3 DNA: TGCGCCAGCAGCCAAGAGGTCGGCGGACCCTACGAGCAGTACTTC.

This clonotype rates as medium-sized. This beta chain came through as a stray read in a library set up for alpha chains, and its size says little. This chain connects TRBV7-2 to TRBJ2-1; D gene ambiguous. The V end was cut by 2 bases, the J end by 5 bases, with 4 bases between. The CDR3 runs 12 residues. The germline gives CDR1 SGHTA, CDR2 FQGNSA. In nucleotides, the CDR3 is TGTGCCAGCAGCTTAACCAACAATGAGCAGTTCTTC. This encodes CASSLTNNEQFF.

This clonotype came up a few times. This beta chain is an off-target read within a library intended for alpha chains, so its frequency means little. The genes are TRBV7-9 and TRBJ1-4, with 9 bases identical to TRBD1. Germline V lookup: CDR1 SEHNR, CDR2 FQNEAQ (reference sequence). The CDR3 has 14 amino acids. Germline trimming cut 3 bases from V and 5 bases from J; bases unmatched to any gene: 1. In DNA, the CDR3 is TGTGCCAGCAGCTTGGGACAGGGAAATGAAAAACTGTTTTTT. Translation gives CASSLGQGNEKLFF.

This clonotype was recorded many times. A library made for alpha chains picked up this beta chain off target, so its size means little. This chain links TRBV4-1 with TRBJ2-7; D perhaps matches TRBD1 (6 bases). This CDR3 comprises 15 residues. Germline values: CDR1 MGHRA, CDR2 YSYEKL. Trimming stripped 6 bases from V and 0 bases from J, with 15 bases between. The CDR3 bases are TGCGCCAGCAGTCCCCGGCAGGGGCCCTCCTACGAGCAGTACTTC. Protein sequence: CASSPRQGPSYEQYF.

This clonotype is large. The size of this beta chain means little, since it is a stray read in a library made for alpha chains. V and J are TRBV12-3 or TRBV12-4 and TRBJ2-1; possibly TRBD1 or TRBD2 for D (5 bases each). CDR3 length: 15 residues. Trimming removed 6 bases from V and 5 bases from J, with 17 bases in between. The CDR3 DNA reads TGTGCCAGCAGCCCTGACATCTGGGGACACAATGAGCAGTTCTTC. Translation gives CASSPDIWGHNEQFF.

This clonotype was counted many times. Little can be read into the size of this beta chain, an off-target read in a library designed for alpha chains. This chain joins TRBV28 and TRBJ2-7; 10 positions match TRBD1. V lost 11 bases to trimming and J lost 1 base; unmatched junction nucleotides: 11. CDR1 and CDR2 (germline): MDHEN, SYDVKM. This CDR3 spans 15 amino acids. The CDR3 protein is CAARAVGQGSYEQYF. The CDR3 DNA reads TGTGCCGCTCGCGCAGTGGGACAGGGGTCCTACGAGCAGTACTTC.

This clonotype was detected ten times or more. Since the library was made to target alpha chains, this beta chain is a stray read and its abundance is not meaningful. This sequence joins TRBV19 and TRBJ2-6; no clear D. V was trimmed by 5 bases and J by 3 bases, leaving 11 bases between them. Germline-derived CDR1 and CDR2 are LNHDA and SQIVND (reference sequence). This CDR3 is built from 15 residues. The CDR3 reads CASSPRAIGANVLTF. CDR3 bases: TGTGCCAGTAGTCCCCGGGCTATTGGGGCCAACGTCCTGACTTTC.

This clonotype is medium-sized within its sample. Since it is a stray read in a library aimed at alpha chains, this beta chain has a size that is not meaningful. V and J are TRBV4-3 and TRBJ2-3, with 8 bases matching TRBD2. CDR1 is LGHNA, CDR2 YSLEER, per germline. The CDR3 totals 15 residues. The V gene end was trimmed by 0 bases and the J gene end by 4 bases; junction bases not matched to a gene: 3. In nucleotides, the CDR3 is TGCGCCAGCAGCCAAGATAGAGCGGGGGCAGATACGCAGTATTTT. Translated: CASSQDRAGADTQYF.

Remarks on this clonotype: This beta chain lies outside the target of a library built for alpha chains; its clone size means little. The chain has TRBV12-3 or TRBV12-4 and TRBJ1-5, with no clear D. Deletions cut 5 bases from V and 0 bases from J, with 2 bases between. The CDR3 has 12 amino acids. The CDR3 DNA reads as TGTGCCAGCAGTGGTAGCAATCAGCCCCAGCATTTT. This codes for CASSGSNQPQHF.

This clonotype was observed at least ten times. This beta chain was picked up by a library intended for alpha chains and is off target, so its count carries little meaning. The CDR3 spells CASRGAAWAGATLHF. DNA of the CDR3: TGTGCCAGCAGGGGCGCAGCCTGGGCTGGGGCCACCCTCCACTTT. The chain carries TRBV2 and TRBJ1-6, with D tentatively TRBD1 (5 bases). Germline CDR1 is SNHLY and CDR2 is FYNNEI. Between the trimmed V and J ends, which lost 6 bases and 14 bases, there was a span of 23 bases. The CDR3 totals 15 residues.

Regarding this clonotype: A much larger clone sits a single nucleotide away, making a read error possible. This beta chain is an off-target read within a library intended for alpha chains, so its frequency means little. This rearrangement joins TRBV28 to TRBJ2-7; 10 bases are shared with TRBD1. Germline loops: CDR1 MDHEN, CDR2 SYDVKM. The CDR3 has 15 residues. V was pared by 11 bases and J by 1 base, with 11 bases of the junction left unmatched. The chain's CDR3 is CAACAVGQGSYEQYF. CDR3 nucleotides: TGTGCCGCTTGCGCAGTGGGACAGGGGTCCTACGAGCAGTACTTC. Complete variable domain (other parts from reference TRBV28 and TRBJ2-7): DVKVTQSSRYLVKRTGEKVFLECVQDMDHENMFWYRQDPGLGLRLIYFSYDVKMKEKGDIPEGYSVSREKKERFSLILESASTNQTSMYLCAACAVGQGSYEQYFGPGTRLTVT.

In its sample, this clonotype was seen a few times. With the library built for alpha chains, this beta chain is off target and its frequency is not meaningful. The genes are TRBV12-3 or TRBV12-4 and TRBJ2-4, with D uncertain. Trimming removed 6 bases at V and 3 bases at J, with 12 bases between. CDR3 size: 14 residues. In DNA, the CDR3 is TGTGCCAGCAGCCCTAACACGGGCAAAAACATTCAGTACTTC. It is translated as CASSPNTGKNIQYF.

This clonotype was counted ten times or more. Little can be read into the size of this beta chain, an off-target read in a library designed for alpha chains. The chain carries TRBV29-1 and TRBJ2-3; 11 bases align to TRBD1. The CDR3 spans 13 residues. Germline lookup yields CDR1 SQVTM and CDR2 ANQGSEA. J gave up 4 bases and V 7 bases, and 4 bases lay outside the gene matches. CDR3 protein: CSARTGGSDTQYF. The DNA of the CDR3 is TGCAGCGCCAGGACAGGGGGCTCAGATACGCAGTATTTT.

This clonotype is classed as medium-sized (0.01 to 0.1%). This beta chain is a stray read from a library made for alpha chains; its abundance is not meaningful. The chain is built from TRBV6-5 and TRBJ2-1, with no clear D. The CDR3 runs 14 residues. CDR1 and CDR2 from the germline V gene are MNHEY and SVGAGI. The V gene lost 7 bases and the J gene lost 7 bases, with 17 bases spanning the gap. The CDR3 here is CASTKDARRNEQFF. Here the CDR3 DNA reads TGTGCCAGCACCAAGGATGCTAGGCGGAATGAGCAGTTCTTC.

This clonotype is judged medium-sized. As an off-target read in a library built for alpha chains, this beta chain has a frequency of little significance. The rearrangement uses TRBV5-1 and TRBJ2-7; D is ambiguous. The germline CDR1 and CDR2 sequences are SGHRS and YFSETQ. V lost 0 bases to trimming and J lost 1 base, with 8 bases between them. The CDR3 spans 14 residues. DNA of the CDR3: TGCGCCAGCAGCTTGGACTGGCTTTCCTACGAGCAGTACTTC. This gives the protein CASSLDWLSYEQYF.

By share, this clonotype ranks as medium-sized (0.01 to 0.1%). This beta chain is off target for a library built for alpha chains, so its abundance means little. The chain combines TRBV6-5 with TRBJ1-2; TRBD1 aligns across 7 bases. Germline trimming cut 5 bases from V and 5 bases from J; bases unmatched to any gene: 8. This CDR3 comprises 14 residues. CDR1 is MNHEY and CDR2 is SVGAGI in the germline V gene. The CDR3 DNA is TGTGCCAGCAGTCCAGGGGGGTCTGGGTATGGCTACACCTTC. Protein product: CASSPGGSGYGYTF.

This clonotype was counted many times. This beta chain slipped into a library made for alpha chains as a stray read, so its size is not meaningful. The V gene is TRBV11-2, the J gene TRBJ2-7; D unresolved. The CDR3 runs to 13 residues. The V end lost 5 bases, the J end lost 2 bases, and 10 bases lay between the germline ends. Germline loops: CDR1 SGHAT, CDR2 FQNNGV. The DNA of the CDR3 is TGTGCCAGCAGCCCCCGAAGGCCCTACGAGCAGTACTTC. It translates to CASSPRRPYEQYF.